This TCR beta chain came from a study of CD8+CD57+ T cells in acquired aplastic anemia. Genomic DNA provided the template from which TCR beta VDJ and CDR3 profiles were obtained. MiXCR, applied by TCRdb to the reads, yields one record per CDR3 protein. The data contain about 290,000 distinct CDR3 sequences, approximately 57% of them singletons. CD8+CD57+ cell expansion had been shown by flow cytometry in patients chosen for sequencing. What was sequenced was sorted CD4+, CD8+, or CD8+CD57+ T cells (not recorded which) from PBMCs. The source is a human donor with aplastic anemia.

CDR3 protein: CASSLGGKSTDTQYF. CDR3 DNA: TGTGCCAGCAGCCTGGGCGGGAAAAGCACAGATACGCAGTATTTT. The chain uses TRBV16 and TRBJ2-3; a possible D gene is TRBD2 (6 bases). From germline, CDR1 is KGHSY and CDR2 FQNENV. Trimming took off 4 bases at V and 0 bases at J, with 11 bases between the two ends. The CDR3 runs to 15 residues.